A selection of T cell receptor beta chains follows, all from one sample in a study of post-analysis software for immune sequencing data. TCRdb called the PCR reads again in MiXCR, with one record for every CDR3 protein. The table shows hundreds of thousands of distinct CDR3 sequences, with approximately 60% occurring only once. The sequencing input was blood. The receptors shown here come from a girl aged 2-10 years with multiple sclerosis. The conserved cysteine and the conserved F or W are not part of the CDR3 here. The listing skips clone size in some rows; elsewhere it reads once, few, many or a size class.

CDR3 protein,V gene,clone size,J gene
SVADPSRGSTDTQY,TRBV20-1,-,TRBJ2-3
ASSYRAAYEQY,TRBV6-6,-,-
ASSLGGSATYEQY,TRBV7-9,-,TRBJ2-7
ASGYDRVGEKLF,TRBV12-5,-,TRBJ1-4
ATSDFDSEQF,TRBV24-1,-,TRBJ2-1
AISDPGQFNYGYT,TRBV10-3,once,TRBJ1-2
ASSPGFTGDGYT,TRBV7-9,few,TRBJ1-2
ASSQGPASQQY,TRBV4-3,few,TRBJ2-3
ASSLMSAGTGFGEQY,TRBV7-2,-,-
ASSFDGEQY,TRBV7-2,few,TRBJ2-7